A selection of T cell receptor beta chains follows, all from one sample in a study of response to subunit inactivated influenza vaccine. TCRdb ran MiXCR on the RT-PCR reads and lists one entry per CDR3 protein. Counted here are some 500,000 distinct CDR3 sequences, 10% to 15% occurring once; the ten biggest clones make up roughly 14%. The starting material was PBMCs from blood, obtained about 40 days after vaccination. The receptors come from a man in his fifties or sixties who received an inactivated influenza vaccine. Both conserved end residues are part of each CDR3. D genes are given only for firm matches. Only part of the rows carry a size: once, few, many, or a class if the clone is expanded.

>TRBV29-1|TRBD2|TRBJ2-1|many
TGCAGCGTTGGTGGCGGGAGGGGCACCTACAATGAGCAGTTCTTC
CSVGGGRGTYNEQFF
>TRBV7-3|TRBD2|TRBJ2-1|few
TGTGCCAGCAGCTTAATAGCGGGGCCTGAGCAGTTCTTC
CASSLIAGPEQFF
>TRBV20-1|-|TRBJ2-7|few
TGCAGTGCCAGCAGGCGCAGGGGACAAAACGAGCAGTACTTC
CSASRRRGQNEQYF
>TRBV5-6|TRBD2|TRBJ2-1|many
TGTGCCAGCAGCCCCGCGGGGGGTAATGAGCAGTTCTTC
CASSPAGGNEQFF
>TRBV4-2|-|TRBJ1-4|-
TGTGCCAGCAGCCAAGACAGCAAGAACAATGAAAAACTGTTTTTT
CASSQDSKNNEKLFF
>TRBV10-3|-|TRBJ2-7|few
TGTGCCATCAGTGTAACGGGCGAGCAGTACTTC
CAISVTGEQYF
>TRBV4-2|-|TRBJ1-1|-
TGTGCCAGCAGCCCGCTCCTCCTGGGAACTGAAGCTTTCTTT
CASSPLLLGTEAFF
>TRBV7-9|-|TRBJ2-2|many
TGTGCCAGCAGCTTAAGGGAAAGGAACACCGGGGAGCTGTTTTTT
CASSLRERNTGELFF
>TRBV11-2|-|TRBJ2-2|-
TGTGCCAGCAGCTTAGCCCGGGGGCGAGGCGGGGAGCTGTTTTTT
CASSLARGRGGELFF
>TRBV5-1|-|TRBJ1-4|many
TGCGCCAGCAGCATCAATTATAATGAAAAACTGTTTTTT
CASSINYNEKLFF
>TRBV20-1|TRBD1|TRBJ1-1|-
TGCAGTGCAAAACCGGGACAGGGATCCACTGAAGCTTTCTTT
CSAKPGQGSTEAFF
>TRBV29-1|TRBD1|TRBJ2-3|many
TGCAGCGTTGAAACAGGGGGCGCAACAGATACGCAGTATTTT
CSVETGGATDTQYF
>TRBV30|-|TRBJ1-6|-
TGTGCCTGGAGTAAGAATTCACCCCTCCACTTT
CAWSKNSPLHF
>TRBV28|-|TRBJ1-6|-
TGTGCCAGCAGTTTATCCCGGGGTATGTCACCCCTCCACTTT
CASSLSRGMSPLHF
>TRBV5-1|TRBD1|TRBJ2-3|-
TGCGCCAGCAGCGCCGATGGGACAGCCACAGATACGCAGTATTTT
CASSADGTATDTQYF
>TRBV24-1|TRBD2|TRBJ2-2|few
TGTGCCACCAGTGGAAACACGGGACTAGTAGCCGGGGAGCTGTTTTTT
CATSGNTGLVAGELFF
>TRBV4-2|TRBD2|TRBJ2-3|few
TGTGCCAGCAGCCAAGGAATTGGCGGGACTAGCCCCGGGCGAGATACGCAGTATTTT
CASSQGIGGTSPGRDTQYF
>TRBV5-1|TRBD2|TRBJ2-3|-
TGCGCCAGCAGCTGGGGGACTAGCGGGAGCGGCGTAGATACGCAGTATTTT
CASSWGTSGSGVDTQYF
>TRBV25-1|-|TRBJ2-7|-
TGTGCCAGCAGTGCGGGACTTTCCAGCTCCTACGAGCAGTACTTC
CASSAGLSSSYEQYF
>TRBV10-3|-|TRBJ2-3|many
TGTGCCAACGGGTATGGCACAGATACGCAGTATTTT
CANGYGTDTQYF
>TRBV29-1|-|TRBJ2-2|-
TGCAGCGTTGAAGATTTTGGAGGGGCGAACACCGGGGAGCTGTTTTTT
CSVEDFGGANTGELFF
>TRBV27|-|TRBJ2-1|few
TGTGCCAGCAGTTATCTTTTAGCGGGTCCTAGGGGGCCCTACAATGAGCAGTTCTTC
CASSYLLAGPRGPYNEQFF
>TRBV5-1|TRBD1|TRBJ1-4|-
TGCGCCAGCAGCTTGGGACAGGGTCGAAATGAAAAACTGTTTTTT
CASSLGQGRNEKLFF
>TRBV12-3/TRBV12-4|TRBD2|TRBJ2-1|many
TGTGCCAGCAGCCCTAGCGGGGGGTCCGCCGTGCAGTTCTTC
CASSPSGGSAVQFF
>TRBV6-1|TRBD1|TRBJ2-2|-
TGTGCCAGTAAAGGGACAGGGGGCTATTGGGAGCTGTTTTTT
CASKGTGGYWELFF
>TRBV11-1|TRBD2|TRBJ2-1|few
TGTGCCAGCAGCCCCCCCGACCCTTGGCGGGAGACGTACAATGAGCAGTTCTTC
CASSPPDPWRETYNEQFF
>TRBV20-1|-|TRBJ2-2|many
TGCAGTGCTCCCCGAGGAAGGGGGTCCGGGGAGCTGTTTTTT
CSAPRGRGSGELFF
>TRBV27|-|TRBJ2-3|few
TGTGCCAGCAAATTAGTGGGGGCAAAGGGTACGCAGTATTTT
CASKLVGAKGTQYF
>TRBV7-8|TRBD1|TRBJ2-7|-
TGTGCCAGCAGTTCCGGGACAGGGGTCATTTACGAGCAGTACTTC
CASSSGTGVIYEQYF
>TRBV4-1|-|TRBJ2-3|many
TGCGCCAGCAGCCAAGTGGGTAACGCAGATACGCAGTATTTT
CASSQVGNADTQYF
>TRBV4-1|-|TRBJ2-1|many
TGCGCCAGCAGCCAAAACGACAGGAATGAGCAGTTCTTC
CASSQNDRNEQFF
>TRBV7-6|-|TRBJ2-3|few
TGTGCCAGCAGCTTAGATATCGCGGGGACTAGCACAGATACGCAGTATTTT
CASSLDIAGTSTDTQYF
>TRBV5-1|-|TRBJ2-5|-
TGCGCCAGCAGCTTAGAGGGGACAACTCGGGGAGAGACCCAGTACTTC
CASSLEGTTRGETQYF
>TRBV20-1|-|TRBJ2-1|many
TGCAGTGCCGGGACATCAAGCCACAATGAGCAGTTCTTC
CSAGTSSHNEQFF
>TRBV20-1|TRBD1|TRBJ1-2|-
TGCAGTGCCCCAATCCGACAGGGAGCCTATGGCTACACCTTC
CSAPIRQGAYGYTF
>TRBV24-1|TRBD1|TRBJ1-2|many
TGTGCCACCAGTGAACAGGGGTGGAGGTTCACCTTC
CATSEQGWRFTF
>TRBV7-9|-|TRBJ2-3|-
TGTGCCAGCAGCTTAGGGGCTGGGGGCATGACAGATACGCAGTATTTT
CASSLGAGGMTDTQYF
>TRBV12-3/TRBV12-4|-|TRBJ1-1|-
TGTGCCAGCAGCATAAGGGGGAACACTGAAGCTTTCTTT
CASSIRGNTEAFF
>TRBV6-1|TRBD1|TRBJ2-7|-
TGTGCCAGCAGTCGGGACAGGGGCGCTGGTTACGAGCAGTACTTC
CASSRDRGAGYEQYF
>TRBV5-5|-|TRBJ2-1|many
TGTGCCAGCAGCTTGGCCGGGAGCAATGAGCAGTTCTTC
CASSLAGSNEQFF
>TRBV20-1|-|TRBJ1-2|few
TGCAGTGCTAGTTTGGCAGGTCATGGCTACACCTTC
CSASLAGHGYTF
>TRBV15|TRBD1|TRBJ2-7|few
TGTGCCACCAGCAGCGGAACAGGGGGCTTCCGCGAGCAGTACTTC
CATSSGTGGFREQYF
>TRBV4-2|TRBD2|TRBJ2-7|-
TGTGCCAGCAGCCAAGATCTTAGCGGGAGGATCCACGAGCAGTACTTC
CASSQDLSGRIHEQYF
>TRBV12-3/TRBV12-4|TRBD1|TRBJ2-7|many
TGTGCCAGCAGTCCGGGACAGTACTACGAGCAGTACTTC
CASSPGQYYEQYF
>TRBV6-1|TRBD2|TRBJ2-4|-
TGTGCCAGCAGAGGACTAGCGGAAGCCAAAAACATTCAGTACTTC
CASRGLAEAKNIQYF
>TRBV10-3|TRBD1|TRBJ2-5|few
TGTGCCTCCGGGGCCACAGGGGTGGCAGAGACCCAGTACTTC
CASGATGVAETQYF
>TRBV5-1|TRBD1|TRBJ1-6|-
TGCGCCAGCAGCTTGGAACCCCAGGGGGACAAATATAATTCACCCCTCCACTTT
CASSLEPQGDKYNSPLHF
>TRBV20-1|TRBD2|TRBJ2-2|few
TGCAGTGCTAGGAGCGGGAGACACACCGGGGAGCTGTTTTTT
CSARSGRHTGELFF
>TRBV4-2|-|TRBJ2-5|-
TGTGCCAGCAGCCAAGTCAGGAGGGGGGGACAAGAGACCCAGTACTTC
CASSQVRRGGQETQYF
>TRBV6-5|TRBD1|TRBJ2-7|few
TGTGCCAGCAGTTACTCGGCAGGGGGTGCCCCCTACGAGCAGTACTTC
CASSYSAGGAPYEQYF
>TRBV3-1|-|TRBJ1-1|-
TGTGCCAGCAGCCAAGCGGGCTCTGAAGCTTTCTTT
CASSQAGSEAFF
>TRBV10-3|-|TRBJ2-5|-
TGTGCCATCAGTGAGAACCAGGGGCCCCAAGAGACCCAGTACTTC
CAISENQGPQETQYF
>TRBV12-3/TRBV12-4|-|TRBJ2-2|-
TGTGCCAGCAGTTTTTCGGGGCGAAACACCGGGGAGCTGTTTTTT
CASSFSGRNTGELFF
>TRBV5-1|TRBD2|TRBJ2-1|-
TGCGCCAGCAGCTTGAACTCCGGGCGGGAGGCCCCCTACAATGAGCAGTTCTTC
CASSLNSGREAPYNEQFF